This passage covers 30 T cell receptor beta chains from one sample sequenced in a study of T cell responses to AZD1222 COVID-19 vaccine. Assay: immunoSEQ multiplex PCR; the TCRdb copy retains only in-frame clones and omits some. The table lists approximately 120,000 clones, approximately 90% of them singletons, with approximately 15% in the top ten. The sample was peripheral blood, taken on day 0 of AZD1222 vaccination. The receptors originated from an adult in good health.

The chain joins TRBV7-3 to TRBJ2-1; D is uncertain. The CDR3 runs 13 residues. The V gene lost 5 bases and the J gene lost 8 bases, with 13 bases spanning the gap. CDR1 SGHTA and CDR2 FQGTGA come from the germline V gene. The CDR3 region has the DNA TGTGCCAGCAGCCCCACCGACCGTCATGAGCAGTTCTTC. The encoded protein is CASSPTDRHEQFF. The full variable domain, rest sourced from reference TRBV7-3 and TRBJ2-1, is GAGVSQTPSNKVTEKGKYVELRCDPISGHTALYWYRQSLGQGPEFLIYFQGTGAADDSGLPNDRFFAVRPEGSVSTLKIQRTERGDSAVYLCASSPTDRHEQFFGPGTRLTVL.

As DNA, the CDR3 is TGTGCCAGCAGTGATATCTCCCACTTGGCTGGATTGTACAATGAGCAGTTCTTC. This sequence encodes CASSDISHLAGLYNEQFF. The chain joins TRBV2 to TRBJ2-1; D is unresolved. CDR1 and CDR2 from the germline V gene are SNHLY and FYNNEI. Trimming took 3 bases from V and 4 from J, leaving 22 bases between them. The CDR3 loop spans 18 amino acids.

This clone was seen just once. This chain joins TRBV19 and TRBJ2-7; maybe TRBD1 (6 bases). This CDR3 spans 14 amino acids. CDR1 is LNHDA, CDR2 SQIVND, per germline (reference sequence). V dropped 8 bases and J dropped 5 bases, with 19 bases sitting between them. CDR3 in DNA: TGTGCCAGTGGTAGTAGGGGGACCTGCCACGAGCAGTACGTC. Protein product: CASGSRGTCHEQYV.

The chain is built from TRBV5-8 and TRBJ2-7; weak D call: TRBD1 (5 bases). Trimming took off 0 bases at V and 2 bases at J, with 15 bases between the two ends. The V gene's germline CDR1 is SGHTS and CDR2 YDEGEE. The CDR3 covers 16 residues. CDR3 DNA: TGTGCCAGCAGCTTGGTCCTTGGTCAGGGAACCTACGAGCAGTACTTC. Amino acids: CASSLVLGQGTYEQYF.

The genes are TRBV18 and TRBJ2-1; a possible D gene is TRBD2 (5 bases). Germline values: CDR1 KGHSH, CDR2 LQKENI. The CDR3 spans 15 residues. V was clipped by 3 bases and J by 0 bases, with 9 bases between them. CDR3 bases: TGTGCCAGCTCACCCCTAGGGAGCTCCTACAATGAGCAGTTCTTC. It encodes CASSPLGSSYNEQFF.

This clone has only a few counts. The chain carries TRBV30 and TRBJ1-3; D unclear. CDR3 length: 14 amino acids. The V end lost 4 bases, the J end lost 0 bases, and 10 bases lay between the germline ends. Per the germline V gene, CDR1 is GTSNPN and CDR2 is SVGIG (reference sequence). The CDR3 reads CAWIGEFSGNTIYF. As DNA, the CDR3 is TGTGCCTGGATTGGAGAATTCTCTGGAAACACCATATATTTT.

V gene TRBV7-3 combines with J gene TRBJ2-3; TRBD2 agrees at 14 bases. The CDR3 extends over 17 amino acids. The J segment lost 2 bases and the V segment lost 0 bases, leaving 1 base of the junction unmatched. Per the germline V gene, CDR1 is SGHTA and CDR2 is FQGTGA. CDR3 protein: CASSLTGLAGATDTQYF. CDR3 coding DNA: TGTGCCAGCAGCTTAACGGGACTAGCGGGGGCCACAGATACGCAGTATTTT. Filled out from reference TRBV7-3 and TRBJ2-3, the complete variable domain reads GAGVSQTPSNKVTEKGKYVELRCDPISGHTALYWYRQSLGQGPEFLIYFQGTGAADDSGLPNDRFFAVRPEGSVSTLKIQRTERGDSAVYLCASSLTGLAGATDTQYFGPGTRLTVL.

CDR3 region: CASSETVPNTGELFF. The CDR3 nucleotides read TGTGCCAGCAGTGAAACGGTCCCTAACACCGGGGAGCTGTTTTTT. The V gene is TRBV2, the J gene TRBJ2-2; D not certain. Between the trimmed V and J ends, which lost 2 bases and 2 bases, there was a span of 9 bases. There are 15 residues in the CDR3. Germline V CDR1 and CDR2: SNHLY, FYNNEI. Filled out from reference TRBV2 and TRBJ2-2, the complete variable domain reads EPEVTQTPSHQVTQMGQEVILRCVPISNHLYFYWYRQILGQKVEFLVSFYNNEISEKSEIFDDQFSVERPDGSNFTLKIRSTKLEDSAMYFCASSETVPNTGELFFGEGSRLTVL.

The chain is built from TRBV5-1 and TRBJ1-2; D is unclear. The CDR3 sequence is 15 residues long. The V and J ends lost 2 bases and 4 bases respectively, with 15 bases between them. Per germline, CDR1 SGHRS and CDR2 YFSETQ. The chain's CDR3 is CASSFDGVPTYGYTF. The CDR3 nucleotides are TGCGCCAGCAGCTTCGACGGGGTTCCCACCTATGGCTACACCTTC.

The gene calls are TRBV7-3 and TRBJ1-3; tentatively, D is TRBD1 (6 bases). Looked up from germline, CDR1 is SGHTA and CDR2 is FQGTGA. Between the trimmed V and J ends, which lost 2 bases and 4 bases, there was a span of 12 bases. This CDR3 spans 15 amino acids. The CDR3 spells CASSLGAGAGNTIYF. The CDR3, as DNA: TGTGCCAGCAGCTTAGGGGCAGGGGCCGGAAACACCATATATTTT.

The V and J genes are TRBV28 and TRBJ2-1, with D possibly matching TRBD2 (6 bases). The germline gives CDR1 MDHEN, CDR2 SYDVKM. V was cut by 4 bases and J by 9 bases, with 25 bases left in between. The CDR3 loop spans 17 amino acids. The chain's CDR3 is CASSYLPGALLQPEQFF. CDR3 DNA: TGTGCCAGCAGTTATCTCCCGGGAGCACTCCTACAACCTGAGCAGTTCTTC.

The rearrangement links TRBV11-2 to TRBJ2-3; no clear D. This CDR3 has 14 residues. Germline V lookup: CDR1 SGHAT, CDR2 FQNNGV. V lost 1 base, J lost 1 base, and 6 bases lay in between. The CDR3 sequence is CASSLAWGTDTQYF. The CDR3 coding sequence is TGTGCCAGCAGCTTAGCCTGGGGCACAGATACGCAGTATTTT. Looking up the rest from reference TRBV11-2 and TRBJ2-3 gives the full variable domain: EAGVAQSPRYKIIEKRQSVAFWCNPISGHATLYWYQQILGQGPKLLIQFQNNGVVDDSQLPKDRFSAERLKGVDSTLKIQPAKLEDSAVYLCASSLAWGTDTQYFGPGTRLTVL.

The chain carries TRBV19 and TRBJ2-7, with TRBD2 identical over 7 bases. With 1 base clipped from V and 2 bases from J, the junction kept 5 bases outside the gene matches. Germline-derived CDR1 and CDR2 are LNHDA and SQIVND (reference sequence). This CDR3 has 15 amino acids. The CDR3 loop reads CASSIGLAAPYEQYF. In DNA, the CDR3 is TGTGCCAGTAGTATAGGGCTAGCGGCGCCCTACGAGCAGTACTTC.

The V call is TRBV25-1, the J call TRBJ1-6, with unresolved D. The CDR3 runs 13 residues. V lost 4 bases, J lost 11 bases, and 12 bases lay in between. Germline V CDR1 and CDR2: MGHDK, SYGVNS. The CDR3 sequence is CASSVEGPTPLHF. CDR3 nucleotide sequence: TGTGCCAGCAGTGTGGAGGGCCCGACACCCCTCCACTTT.

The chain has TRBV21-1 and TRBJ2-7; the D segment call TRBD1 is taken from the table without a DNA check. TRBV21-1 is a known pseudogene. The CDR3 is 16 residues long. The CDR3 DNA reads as TGTGCCAGCAGCCCCGCGGGACAGGAAGCTTCCTACGAGCAGTACGTC. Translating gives CASSPAGQEASYEQYV.

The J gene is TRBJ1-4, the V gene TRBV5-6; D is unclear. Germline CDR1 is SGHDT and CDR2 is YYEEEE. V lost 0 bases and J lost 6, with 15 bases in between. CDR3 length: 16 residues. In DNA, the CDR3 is TGTGCCAGCAGCTTGGCTGGCCGGACGGTCGATGAAAAACTGTTTTTT. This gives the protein CASSLAGRTVDEKLFF.

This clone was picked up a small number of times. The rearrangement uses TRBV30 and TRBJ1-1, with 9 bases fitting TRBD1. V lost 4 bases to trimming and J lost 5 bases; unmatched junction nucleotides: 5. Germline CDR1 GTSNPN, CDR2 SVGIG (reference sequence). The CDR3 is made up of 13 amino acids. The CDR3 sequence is CAWKNDRGTEAFF. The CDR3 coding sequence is TGTGCCTGGAAAAATGACAGGGGGACTGAAGCTTTCTTT. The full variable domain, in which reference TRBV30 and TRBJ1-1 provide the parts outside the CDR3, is SQTIHQWPATLVQPVGSPLSLECTVEGTSNPNLYWYRQAAGRGLQLLFYSVGIGQISSEVPQNLSASRPQDRQFILSSKKLLLSDSGFYLCAWKNDRGTEAFFGQGTRLTVV.

The CDR3 region has the DNA TGTGCCAGCAGCCCGGAGCGGATCCACTCTGGAAACACCATATATTTT. This gives the protein CASSPERIHSGNTIYF. The rearrangement uses TRBV7-6 and TRBJ1-3; D unclear. V lost 5 bases, J lost 0 bases, and 14 bases lay in between. CDR3 length: 16 residues. CDR1 is SGHVS and CDR2 is FNYEAQ in the germline V gene.

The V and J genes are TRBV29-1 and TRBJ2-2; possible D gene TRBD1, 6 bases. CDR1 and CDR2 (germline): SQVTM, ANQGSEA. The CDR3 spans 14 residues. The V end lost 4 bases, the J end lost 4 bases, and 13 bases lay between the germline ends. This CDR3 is CSVGSGVFTGELFF. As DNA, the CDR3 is TGCAGCGTTGGGTCAGGGGTCTTCACCGGGGAGCTGTTTTTT.

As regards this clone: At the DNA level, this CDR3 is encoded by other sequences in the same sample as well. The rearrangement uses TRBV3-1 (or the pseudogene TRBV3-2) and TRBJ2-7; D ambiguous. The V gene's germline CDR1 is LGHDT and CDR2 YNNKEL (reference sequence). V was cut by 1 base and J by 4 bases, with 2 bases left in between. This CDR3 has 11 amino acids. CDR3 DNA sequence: TGTGCCAGCAGCCAAGGTTACGAGCAGTACTTC. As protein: CASSQGYEQYF.

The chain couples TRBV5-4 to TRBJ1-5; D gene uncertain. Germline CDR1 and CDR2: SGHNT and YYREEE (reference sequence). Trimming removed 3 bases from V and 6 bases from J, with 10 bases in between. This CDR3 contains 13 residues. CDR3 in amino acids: CASSSGLSQPQHF. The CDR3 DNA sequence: TGTGCCAGCAGCTCCGGTCTGAGTCAGCCCCAGCATTTT. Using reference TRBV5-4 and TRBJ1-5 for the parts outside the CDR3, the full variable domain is ETGVTQSPTHLIKTRGQQVTLRCSSQSGHNTVSWYQQALGQGPQFIFQYYREEENGRGNFPPRFSGLQFPNYSSELNVNALELDDSALYLCASSSGLSQPQHFGDGTRLSIL.

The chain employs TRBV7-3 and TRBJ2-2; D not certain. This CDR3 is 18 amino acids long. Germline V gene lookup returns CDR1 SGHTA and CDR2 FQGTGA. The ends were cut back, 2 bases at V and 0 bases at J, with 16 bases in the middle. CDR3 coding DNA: TGTGCCAGCAGCTTAGGACCTCAGTCATCGGCGAACACCGGGGAGCTGTTTTTT. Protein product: CASSLGPQSSANTGELFF.

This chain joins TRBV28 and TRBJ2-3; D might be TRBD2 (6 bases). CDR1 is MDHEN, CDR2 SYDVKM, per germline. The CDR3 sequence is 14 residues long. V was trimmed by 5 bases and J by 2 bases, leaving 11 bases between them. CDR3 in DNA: TGTGCCAGCAGTATCGGGGGTCTCACAGATACGCAGTATTTT. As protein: CASSIGGLTDTQYF.

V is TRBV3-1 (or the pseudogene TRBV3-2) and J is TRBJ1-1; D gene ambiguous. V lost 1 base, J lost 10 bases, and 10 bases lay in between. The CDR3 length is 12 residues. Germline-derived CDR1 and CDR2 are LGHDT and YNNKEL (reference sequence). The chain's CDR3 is CASSQGGEGAFF. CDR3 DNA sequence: TGTGCCAGCAGCCAAGGTGGGGAGGGAGCTTTCTTT.

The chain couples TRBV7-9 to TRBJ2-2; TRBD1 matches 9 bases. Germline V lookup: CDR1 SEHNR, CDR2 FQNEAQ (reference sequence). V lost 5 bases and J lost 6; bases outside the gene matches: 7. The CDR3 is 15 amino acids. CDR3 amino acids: CASSPTGQGSGELFF. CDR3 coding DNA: TGTGCCAGCAGCCCAACGGGACAGGGCTCCGGGGAGCTGTTTTTT.

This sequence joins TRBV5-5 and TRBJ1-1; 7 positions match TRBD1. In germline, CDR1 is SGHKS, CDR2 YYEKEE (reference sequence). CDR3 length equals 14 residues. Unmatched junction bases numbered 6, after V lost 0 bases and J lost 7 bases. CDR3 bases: TGTGCCAGCAGCTTGGGGGACAGAATTCGTGAAGCTTTCTTT. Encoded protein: CASSLGDRIREAFF.

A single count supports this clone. The CDR3 coding sequence is TGTGCCAGCTCCCCAGAGAACACCCCCCTATACGAGCAGTACTTC. It encodes CASSPENTPLYEQYF. The chain employs TRBV18 and TRBJ2-7; no reliable D call. The germline CDR1 and CDR2 sequences are KGHSH and LQKENI. This CDR3 is built from 15 residues. Trimming cost V 6 bases and J 4 bases, with 19 bases left between them.

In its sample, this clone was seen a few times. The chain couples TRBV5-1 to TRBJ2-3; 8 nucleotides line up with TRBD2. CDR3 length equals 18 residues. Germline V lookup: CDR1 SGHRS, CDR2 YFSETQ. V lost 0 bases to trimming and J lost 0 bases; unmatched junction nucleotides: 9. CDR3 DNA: TGCGCCAGCAGCTTGGGCGGGAGCGGGAGAGGGAGCACAGATACGCAGTATTTT. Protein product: CASSLGGSGRGSTDTQYF.

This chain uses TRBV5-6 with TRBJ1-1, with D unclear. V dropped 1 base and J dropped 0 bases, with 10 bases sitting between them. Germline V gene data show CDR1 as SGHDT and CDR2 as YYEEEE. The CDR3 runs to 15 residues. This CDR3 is CASSLWPTLNTEAFF. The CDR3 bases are TGTGCCAGCAGCTTGTGGCCAACGCTGAACACTGAAGCTTTCTTT.

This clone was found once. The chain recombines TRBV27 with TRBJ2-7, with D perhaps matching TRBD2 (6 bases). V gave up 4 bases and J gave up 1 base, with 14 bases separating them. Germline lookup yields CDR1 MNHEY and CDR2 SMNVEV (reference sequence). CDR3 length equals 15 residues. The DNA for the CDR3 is TGTGCCAGCAGTTCCCCCGGGACTCCTTCCTACGAGCAGTACTTC. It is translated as CASSSPGTPSYEQYF.